This T cell receptor (beta chain) was obtained from a study of blood T cell repertoires in COVID-19. CDR3 length: 17 residues. The germline V gene encodes CDR1 GTSNPN and CDR2 SVGIG (reference sequence). The trim removed 7 bases at V and 6 bases at J, leaving 16 bases unmatched. Only in-frame clones appear in the TCRdb table, and some are missing; sequencing was by immunoSEQ multiplex PCR. Of 170,000 or so clones in the sample, around 80% were seen once. The sequence came from a man aged 65-85 years with active or convalescent COVID-19. The V gene is TRBV30, the J gene TRBJ1-6; 9 bases align to TRBD1. Sequenced material: peripheral blood. DNA of the CDR3: TGTGCCTTTAACAGGGGGCGAGTGCGTATGGGTAATTCACCCCTCCACTTT. Encoded protein: CAFNRGRVRMGNSPLHF.